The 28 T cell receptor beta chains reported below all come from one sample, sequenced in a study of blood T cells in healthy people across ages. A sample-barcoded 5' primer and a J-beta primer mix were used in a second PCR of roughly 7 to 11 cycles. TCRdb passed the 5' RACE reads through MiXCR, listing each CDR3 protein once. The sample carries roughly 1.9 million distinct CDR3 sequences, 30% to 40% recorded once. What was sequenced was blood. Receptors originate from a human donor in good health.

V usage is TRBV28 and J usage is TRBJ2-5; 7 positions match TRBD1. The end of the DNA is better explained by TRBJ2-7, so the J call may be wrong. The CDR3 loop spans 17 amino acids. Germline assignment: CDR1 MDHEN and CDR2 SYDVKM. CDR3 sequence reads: CASSTLTGQALINEQYF. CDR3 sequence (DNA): TGTGCCAGCAGTACCCTAACCGGACAGGCCCTAATAAACGAGCAGTACTTC.

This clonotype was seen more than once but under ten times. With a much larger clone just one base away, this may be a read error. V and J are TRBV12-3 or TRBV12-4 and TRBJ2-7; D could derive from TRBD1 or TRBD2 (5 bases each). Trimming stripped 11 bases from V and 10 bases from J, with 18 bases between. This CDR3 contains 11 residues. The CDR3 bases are TGTGCCGCCCAGCACGGGGACCTTCAGTACTTC. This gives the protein CAAQHGDLQYF.

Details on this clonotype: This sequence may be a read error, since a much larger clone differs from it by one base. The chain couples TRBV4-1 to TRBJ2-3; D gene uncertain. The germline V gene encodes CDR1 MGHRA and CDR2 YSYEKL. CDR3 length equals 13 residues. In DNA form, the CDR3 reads TGCGCCAGCAGCCAAGATCTCACAGATGCGCAGTATTTT. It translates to CASSQDLTDAQYF.

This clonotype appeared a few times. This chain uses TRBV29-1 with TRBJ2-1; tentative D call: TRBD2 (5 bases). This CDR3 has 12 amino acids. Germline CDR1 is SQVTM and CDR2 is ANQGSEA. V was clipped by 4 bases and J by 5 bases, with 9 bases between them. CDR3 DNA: TGCAGCGTTGGTGACGGGGACAATGAGCAGTTCTTC. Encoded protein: CSVGDGDNEQFF.

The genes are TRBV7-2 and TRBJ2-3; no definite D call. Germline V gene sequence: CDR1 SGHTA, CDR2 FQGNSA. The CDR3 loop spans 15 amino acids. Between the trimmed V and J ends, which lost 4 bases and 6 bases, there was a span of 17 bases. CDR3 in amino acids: CASSSMMTEWDTQYF. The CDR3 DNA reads TGTGCCAGCAGCTCGATGATGACGGAATGGGATACGCAGTATTTT.

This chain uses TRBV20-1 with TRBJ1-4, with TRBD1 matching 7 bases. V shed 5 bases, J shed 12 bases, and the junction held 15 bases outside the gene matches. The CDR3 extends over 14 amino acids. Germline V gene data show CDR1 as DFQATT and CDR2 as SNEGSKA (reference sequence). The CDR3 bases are TGCAGTGCTCTATTGAGGGGGCGTGAAGGGGAACTGTTTTTT. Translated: CSALLRGREGELFF.

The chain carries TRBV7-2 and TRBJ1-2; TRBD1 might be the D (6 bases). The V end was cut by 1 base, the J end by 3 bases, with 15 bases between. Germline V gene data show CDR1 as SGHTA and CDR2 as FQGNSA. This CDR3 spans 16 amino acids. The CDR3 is CASSLEAGVPHYGYTF. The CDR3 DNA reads TGTGCCAGCAGCTTAGAAGCAGGGGTCCCACACTATGGCTACACCTTC. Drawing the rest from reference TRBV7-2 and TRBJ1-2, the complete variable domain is GAGVSQSPSNKVTEKGKDVELRCDPISGHTALYWYRQSLGQGLEFLIYFQGNSAPDKSGLPSDRFSAERTGGSVSTLTIQRTQQEDSAVYLCASSLEAGVPHYGYTFGSGTRLTVV.

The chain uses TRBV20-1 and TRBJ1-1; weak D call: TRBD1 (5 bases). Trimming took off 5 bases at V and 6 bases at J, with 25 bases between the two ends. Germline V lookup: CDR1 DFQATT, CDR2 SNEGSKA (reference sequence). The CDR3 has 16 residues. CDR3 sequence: CSAQKPGRMIEPEAFF. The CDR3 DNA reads TGCAGTGCTCAAAAACCGGGGCGAATGATTGAACCTGAAGCTTTCTTT.

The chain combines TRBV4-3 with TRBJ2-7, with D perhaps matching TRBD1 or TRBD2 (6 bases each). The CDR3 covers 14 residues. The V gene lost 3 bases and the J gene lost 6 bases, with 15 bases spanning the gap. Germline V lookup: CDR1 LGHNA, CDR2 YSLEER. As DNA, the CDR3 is TGCGCCAGCAGCCAGGGCACCGGGGGCCGCGAGCAGTACTTC. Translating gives CASSQGTGGREQYF.

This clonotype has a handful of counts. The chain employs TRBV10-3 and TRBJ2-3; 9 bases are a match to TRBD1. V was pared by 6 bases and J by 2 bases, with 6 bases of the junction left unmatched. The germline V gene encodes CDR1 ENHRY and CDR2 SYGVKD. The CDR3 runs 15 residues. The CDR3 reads CAIRTQGAHTDTQYF. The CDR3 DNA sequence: TGTGCCATCAGGACACAGGGGGCCCACACAGATACGCAGTATTTT.

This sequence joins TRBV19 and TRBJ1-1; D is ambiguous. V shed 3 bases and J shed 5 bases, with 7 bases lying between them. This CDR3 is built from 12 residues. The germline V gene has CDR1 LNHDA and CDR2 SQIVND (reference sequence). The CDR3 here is CASSMGITEAFF. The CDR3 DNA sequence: TGTGCCAGTAGTATGGGAATTACTGAAGCTTTCTTT. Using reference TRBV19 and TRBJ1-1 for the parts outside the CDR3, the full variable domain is DGGITQSPKYLFRKEGQNVTLSCEQNLNHDAMYWYRQDPGQGLRLIYYSQIVNDFQKGDIAEGYSVSREKKESFPLTVTSAQKNPTAFYLCASSMGITEAFFGQGTRLTVV.

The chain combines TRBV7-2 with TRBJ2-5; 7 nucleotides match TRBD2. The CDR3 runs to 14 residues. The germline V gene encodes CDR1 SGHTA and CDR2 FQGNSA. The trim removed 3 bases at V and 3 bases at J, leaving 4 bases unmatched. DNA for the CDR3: TGTGCCAGCAGCTTGATTGGGGGGGAAGAGACCCAGTACTTC. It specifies CASSLIGGEETQYF.

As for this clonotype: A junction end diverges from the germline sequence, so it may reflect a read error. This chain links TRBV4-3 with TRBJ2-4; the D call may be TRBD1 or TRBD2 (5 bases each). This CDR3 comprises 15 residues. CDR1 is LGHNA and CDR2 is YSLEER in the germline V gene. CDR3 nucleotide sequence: TGCACCAGCAGCCATGGGACCTTGAGTGAAAACATTCAGTACTTC. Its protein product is CTSSHGTLSENIQYF.

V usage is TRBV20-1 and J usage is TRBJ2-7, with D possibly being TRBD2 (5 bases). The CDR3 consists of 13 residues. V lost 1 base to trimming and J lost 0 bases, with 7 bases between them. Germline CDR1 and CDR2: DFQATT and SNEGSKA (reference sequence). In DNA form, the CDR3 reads TGCAGTGCTAGAGGGGAGTTCTCCTACGAGCAGTACTTC. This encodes CSARGEFSYEQYF.

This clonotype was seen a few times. The CDR3 DNA sequence: TGCAGTGCTAGAATCGGACAGGGCTCAGATACGCAGTATTTT. It yields the protein CSARIGQGSDTQYF. The chain is built from TRBV20-1 and TRBJ2-3, with TRBD1 identical over 8 bases. Germline CDR1 DFQATT, CDR2 SNEGSKA (reference sequence). The CDR3 covers 14 residues. Unmatched junction bases numbered 5, after V lost 2 bases and J lost 4 bases.

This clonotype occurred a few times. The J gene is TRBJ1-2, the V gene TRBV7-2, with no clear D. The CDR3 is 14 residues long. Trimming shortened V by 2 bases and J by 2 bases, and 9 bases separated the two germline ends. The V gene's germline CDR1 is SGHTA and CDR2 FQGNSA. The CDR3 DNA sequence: TGTGCCAGCAGCTTATCCTTCCAAAACTATGGCTACACCTTC. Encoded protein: CASSLSFQNYGYTF.

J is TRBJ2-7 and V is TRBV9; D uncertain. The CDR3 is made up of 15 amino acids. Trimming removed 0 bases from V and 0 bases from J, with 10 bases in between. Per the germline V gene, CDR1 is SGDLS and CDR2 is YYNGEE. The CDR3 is CASSVGGLSSYEQYF. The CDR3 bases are TGTGCCAGCAGCGTAGGTGGCCTCAGCTCCTACGAGCAGTACTTC.

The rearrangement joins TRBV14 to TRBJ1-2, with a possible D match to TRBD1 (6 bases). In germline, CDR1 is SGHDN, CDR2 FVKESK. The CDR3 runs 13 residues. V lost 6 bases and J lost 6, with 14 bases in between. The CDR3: CASSGIEGDGYTF. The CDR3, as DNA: TGTGCCAGCAGTGGTATAGAGGGGGATGGCTACACCTTC.

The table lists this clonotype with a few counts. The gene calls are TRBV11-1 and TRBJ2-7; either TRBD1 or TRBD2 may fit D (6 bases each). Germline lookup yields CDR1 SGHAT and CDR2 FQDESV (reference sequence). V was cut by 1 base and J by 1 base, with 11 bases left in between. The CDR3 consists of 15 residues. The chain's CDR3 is CASSLEPGASYEQYF. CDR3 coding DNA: TGTGCCAGCAGCTTAGAACCGGGGGCGTCCTACGAGCAGTACTTC.

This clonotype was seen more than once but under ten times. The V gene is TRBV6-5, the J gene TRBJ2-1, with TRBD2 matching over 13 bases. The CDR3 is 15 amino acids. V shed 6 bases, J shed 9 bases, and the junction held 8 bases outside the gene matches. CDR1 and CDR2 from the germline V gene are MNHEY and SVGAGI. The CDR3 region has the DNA TGTGCCAGCAGACAGGGGACTAGCGGGGTATTTGAGCAGTTCTTC. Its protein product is CASRQGTSGVFEQFF.

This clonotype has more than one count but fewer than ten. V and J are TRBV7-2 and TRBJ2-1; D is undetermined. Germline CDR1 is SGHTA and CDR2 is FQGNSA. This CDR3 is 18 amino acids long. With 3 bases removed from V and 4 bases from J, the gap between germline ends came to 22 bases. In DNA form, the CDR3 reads TGTGCCAGCAGCTTGACCGCGCAGGTTATAAGGGTATACAATGAGCAGTTCTTC. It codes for CASSLTAQVIRVYNEQFF.

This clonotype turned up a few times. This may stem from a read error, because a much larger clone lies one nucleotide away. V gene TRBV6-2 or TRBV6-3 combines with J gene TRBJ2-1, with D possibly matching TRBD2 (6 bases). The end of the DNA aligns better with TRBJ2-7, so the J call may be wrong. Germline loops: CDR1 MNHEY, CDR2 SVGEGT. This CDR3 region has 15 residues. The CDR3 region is CASSYRESSYNEQYF. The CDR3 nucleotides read TGTGCCAGCAGCTACCGGGAGAGCTCCTACAATGAGCAGTACTTC.

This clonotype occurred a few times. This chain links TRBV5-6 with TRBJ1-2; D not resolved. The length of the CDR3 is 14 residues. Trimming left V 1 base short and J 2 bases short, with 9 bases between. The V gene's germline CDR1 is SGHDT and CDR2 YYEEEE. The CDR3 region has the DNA TGTGCCAGCAGCTTGTCTCCGAGGAACTATGGCTACACCTTC. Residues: CASSLSPRNYGYTF.

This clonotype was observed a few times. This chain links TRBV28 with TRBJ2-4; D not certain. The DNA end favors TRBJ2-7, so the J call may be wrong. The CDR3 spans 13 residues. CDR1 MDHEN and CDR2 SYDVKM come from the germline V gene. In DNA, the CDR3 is TGTGCCAGCAGTTTACCTGCCCCGTACGAGCAGTACTTC. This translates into CASSLPAPYEQYF.

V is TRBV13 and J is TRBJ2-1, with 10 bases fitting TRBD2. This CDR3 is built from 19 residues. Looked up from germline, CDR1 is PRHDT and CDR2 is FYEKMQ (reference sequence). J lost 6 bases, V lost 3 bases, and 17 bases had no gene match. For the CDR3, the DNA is TGTGCCAGCAGCTTTAGCCCGCAACCCAGCGGGGGGGCCCTCAATGAGCAGTTCTTC. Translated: CASSFSPQPSGGALNEQFF.

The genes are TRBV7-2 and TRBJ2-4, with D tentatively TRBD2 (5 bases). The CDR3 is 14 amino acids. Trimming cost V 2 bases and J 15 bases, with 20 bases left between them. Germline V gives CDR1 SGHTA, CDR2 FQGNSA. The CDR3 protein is CASSLREKAYERYF. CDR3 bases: TGTGCCAGCAGCTTAAGGGAGAAGGCCTACGAGCGGTACTTC. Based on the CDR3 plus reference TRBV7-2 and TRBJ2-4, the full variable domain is GAGVSQSPSNKVTEKGKDVELRCDPISGHTALYWYRQSLGQGLEFLIYFQGNSAPDKSGLPSDRFSAERTGGSVSTLTIQRTQQEDSAVYLCASSLREKAYERYFGAGTRLSVL.

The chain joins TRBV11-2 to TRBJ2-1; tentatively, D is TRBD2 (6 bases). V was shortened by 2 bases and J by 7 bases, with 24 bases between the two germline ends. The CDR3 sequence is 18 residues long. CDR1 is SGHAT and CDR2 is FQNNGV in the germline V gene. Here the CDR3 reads CASSLKPGGYERENEQFF. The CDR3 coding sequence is TGTGCCAGCAGCTTAAAACCCGGGGGATACGAACGAGAAAATGAGCAGTTCTTC.

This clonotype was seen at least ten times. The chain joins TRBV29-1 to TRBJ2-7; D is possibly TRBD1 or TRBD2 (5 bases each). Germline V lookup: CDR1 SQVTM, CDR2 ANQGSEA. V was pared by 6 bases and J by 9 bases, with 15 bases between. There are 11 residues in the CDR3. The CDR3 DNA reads TGCAGCGTACGGGACCCCTCCGGGCAGTACTTC. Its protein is CSVRDPSGQYF.